A selection of T cell receptor beta chains follows, all from one sample in a study of cytomegalovirus exposure and HLA in healthy donors. Here immunoSEQ multiplex PCR was the method, and the copy in TCRdb shows in-frame clones only, minus some. The sample lists some 120,000 clones; about 80% were seen once. Sequenced: PBMCs. These receptor sequences come from a woman in her fifties or sixties in good health and CMV-seropositive. CDR3s include the opening cysteine and the closing phenylalanine or tryptophan. The D gene is left open where the match is weak. The size of a clone is reported for some rows only, either as once, few or many, or as a class for expanded clones.

j_call v_call d_call clone_size cdr3_nt cdr3_aa
TRBJ1-2 TRBV6-5 . . TGTGCCAGCAGATCCCGGGGAATATATGGCTACACCTTC CASRSRGIYGYTF
TRBJ2-7 TRBV7-7 TRBD2 . TGTGCTAGCAGCCCAACCGGGGGGAAAGGACTTTACGAGCAGTACTTC CASSPTGGKGLYEQYF
TRBJ2-7 TRBV7-6 TRBD2 once TGTGCCAGCAGCTTAAGGACTAGCGGAGAGCAGTACTTC CASSLRTSGEQYF
TRBJ2-7 TRBV19 . . TGTGCCAGTAGTATTCGGGGCCTTGGGACTTCTGAGCAGTACTTC CASSIRGLGTSEQYF
TRBJ2-7 TRBV25-1 . . TGTGCCAGCAGTCCTAGGGAAGGGGTCGAGCAGTACTTC CASSPREGVEQYF
TRBJ2-3 TRBV4-1 . few TGCGCCAGCAGCCATTCATCCGGGACTTCCAGCACAGATACGCAGTATTTT CASSHSSGTSSTDTQYF
TRBJ2-5 TRBV2 TRBD2 . TGTGCCAGCAGCGCGGGACTAGCGGGAGGCGGGTTGGGGCAGTACTTC CASSAGLAGGGLGQYF
TRBJ1-1 TRBV21-1 . . TGTGCCAGCAGCCCAGGGCCTTCGACTGAAGCTTTCTTT CASSPGPSTEAFF
TRBJ2-5 TRBV11-3 TRBD2 . TGTGCCAGCAGCTCCCTTGCCCGACTAGCGGCGAACCAAGAGACCCAGTACTTC CASSSLARLAANQETQYF
TRBJ2-7 TRBV7-9 . . TGTTCCAGCAGCCTTATCTACGAGCAGTACTTC CSSSLIYEQYF
TRBJ1-1 TRBV15 TRBD1 few TGTGCCACCAGCCAGTACAGGGGCACTGAAGCTTTCTTT CATSQYRGTEAFF
TRBJ2-7 TRBV4-1 TRBD2 . TGCGCCAGCAGCCACCCACCGACGGGCAGCGGGAGGGCATGGGAGCAGTACTTC CASSHPPTGSGRAWEQYF
TRBJ1-2 TRBV10-3 TRBD1 . TGTGCCATCAGGGGGGACAGGGGGGATGGCTACACCTTC CAIRGDRGDGYTF
TRBJ2-2 TRBV2 . . TGTGCCAGCAGTGAGGGTTCTAGTCGCACCGGGGAGCTGTTTTTT CASSEGSSRTGELFF
TRBJ2-7 TRBV10-3 . few TGTGCCATCAGTGACTTGGGGCTCGGCTACGAGCAGTACTTC CAISDLGLGYEQYF
TRBJ1-6 TRBV6-5 . . TGTGCCAGCAGTTACTTCGGGGTGACGAATAATTCACCCCTCCACTTT CASSYFGVTNNSPLHF
TRBJ2-2 TRBV6-1 TRBD1 . TGTGCCAGCATTCGACAGGGTCACACCGGGGAGCTGTTTTTT CASIRQGHTGELFF
TRBJ2-1 TRBV4-3 TRBD2 . TGCGCCAGCAGCCAAGTATTAGCGGGGGGGGACCACAATGAGCAGTTCTTC CASSQVLAGGDHNEQFF
TRBJ2-7 TRBV5-1 . . TGCGCCAGCAGCTTTCGTATGAGCTCCTACGAGCAGTACTTC CASSFRMSSYEQYF
TRBJ1-3 TRBV14 TRBD1 once TGTGCCAGCAGCCCAAGGACAGGGGGTGGAAACACCATATATTTT CASSPRTGGGNTIYF
TRBJ1-2 TRBV7-9 TRBD1 few TGTTCCAGCAGACCCCTTTGGACAGGACCCTCCTATGGCTACACCTTC CSSRPLWTGPSYGYTF
TRBJ2-1 TRBV29-1 TRBD2 . TGCAGCGTTGTGGCGACTAGCGCCCTTAATGAGCAGTTCTTC CSVVATSALNEQFF